This T cell receptor (beta chain) was identified in a study of blood T cell repertoires in COVID-19. Turning to the study itself: Spain, Italy and the United States supplied samples that represented acute and convalescent COVID-19.

The table lists this clone with a count of one. As processed by the authors: From reference gene primer amplification, estimates of nucleated cell counts were derived. Profiled with immunoSEQ multiplex PCR; TCRdb holds only in-frame clones, not every one. V and J calls and clone size come straight from that table; D and trimming were deduced from the DNA. The profile shows about 88,000 clones, around 90% of them singletons. The CDR3 runs 14 residues. Germline CDR1 and CDR2: MDHEN and SYDVKM. V lost 2 bases and J 5 bases, leaving 13 bases between the germline ends. Enrolled during active infection, Seattle patients were then followed longitudinally.

The sample taken for sequencing was peripheral blood. This receptor was obtained from a man between 18 and 29 years old with COVID-19, enrolled during active disease. The V gene is TRBV28, the J gene TRBJ2-7, with D maybe TRBD1 (6 bases). The CDR3 is CASSLQGRIDEQYF. The CDR3 DNA follows: TGTGCCAGCAGTTTACAGGGGCGAATCGACGAGCAGTACTTC.